The rows below give T cell receptor beta chains drawn from one sample of a study of T cells in Graves' hyperthyroidism and ophthalmopathy. One entry per CDR3 protein, called by TCRdb with MiXCR from the multiplex PCR reads. The profile shows approximately 570,000 distinct CDR3 sequences, approximately 20% of them singletons. The sequenced material came from blood. All receptors derive from a man in his forties with Graves' ophthalmopathy. Each CDR3 is given with its conserved first and last residue. D genes are given only for firm matches. Only some rows state a clone size, as once, few, many or a class for expanded clones.

V gene	J gene	clone size	D gene	CDR3 DNA	CDR3 protein
TRBV20-1	TRBJ1-1	NA	NA	TGCAGTGCTAGTTACCGGTTGAGGGTCGACTATAACACTGAAGCTTTCTTT	CSASYRLRVDYNTEAFF
TRBV20-1	TRBJ2-5	NA	NA	TGCAGTCTGGGCTTCCTCCAAGAGACCCAGTACTTC	CSLGFLQETQYF
TRBV20-1	TRBJ2-7	NA	NA	TGCAGTGCTAGTTGGGGGCAGGATGAGCAGTACTTC	CSASWGQDEQYF
TRBV5-1	TRBJ2-3	many	NA	TGCGCCAGCAGCGACGCCGGGGGTCCTAGCACAGATACGCAGTATTTT	CASSDAGGPSTDTQYF
TRBV5-1	TRBJ2-7	many	NA	TGCGCCAGCACCGTTCTGGGGGCGAACTCAGGCGAGCAGTACTTC	CASTVLGANSGEQYF
TRBV5-1	TRBJ2-5	few	NA	TGCGCCAGCAGCCCGTCGGAGGGGCGAGAGACCCAGTACTTC	CASSPSEGRETQYF
TRBV20-1	TRBJ2-1	NA	TRBD2	TGCAGTGCCACAGCGGGGGGGTACAATGAGCAGTTCTTC	CSATAGGYNEQFF
TRBV30	TRBJ2-3	many	TRBD1	TGTGCCTGGAGCCACGGACAGGGGGCAGATACGCAGTATTTT	CAWSHGQGADTQYF
TRBV20-1	TRBJ2-7	many	NA	TGCAGTGCTTTTCCACTAGGGACACTATCCTACGAGCAGTACTTC	CSAFPLGTLSYEQYF
TRBV7-8	TRBJ2-2	many	NA	TGTGCCAGCACCCCCATCGGGTTCACCGGGGAGCTGTTTTTT	CASTPIGFTGELFF
TRBV7-9	TRBJ2-3	many	NA	TGTGCCAGCAGCTTAGGGATGGTAGATCCGGATACGCAGTATTTT	CASSLGMVDPDTQYF
TRBV7-3	TRBJ2-1	many	NA	TGTGCCAGCAGCTTAACGGCCCAAGACAATGAGCAGTTCTTC	CASSLTAQDNEQFF
TRBV5-1	TRBJ2-1	few	NA	TGCGCCAGCAGCTTCAGGGGGGGCCGCTTGGTGTATGAGGGGAATGAGCAGTTCTTC	CASSFRGGRLVYEGNEQFF
TRBV18	TRBJ1-2	many	TRBD1	TGTGCCAGCTCACCAATATCGACAGGGGATGGCTACACCTTC	CASSPISTGDGYTF
TRBV28	TRBJ2-1	many	TRBD2	TGTGCCAGCAGCCTGGGGGGGAGCCGGTTGAATGAGCAGTTCTTC	CASSLGGSRLNEQFF
TRBV28	TRBJ1-1	many	NA	TGTGCCAGCAGTTTACCAGGGTGGGACACTGAAGCTTTCTTT	CASSLPGWDTEAFF
TRBV20-1	TRBJ1-2	NA	NA	TGCAGTGCCCGGGGGGGGCAGACCTCGAGCTATGGCTACACCTTC	CSARGGQTSSYGYTF
TRBV20-1	TRBJ1-3	few	NA	TGCAGTGCTAGCCCCGGGACTGGAAACACCATATATTTT	CSASPGTGNTIYF
TRBV20-1	TRBJ2-2	few	NA	TGCAGTGCTAGAGATCTCGTTCAGTCGAACACCGGGGAGCTGTTTTTT	CSARDLVQSNTGELFF
TRBV5-1	TRBJ1-1	NA	NA	TGCGCCAGCAGCTTGGTGGCGGCGAACACTGAAGCTTTCTTT	CASSLVAANTEAFF
TRBV29-1	TRBJ2-3	NA	NA	TGCAGCGTTGATAGCGGAGTCACAGATACGCAGTATTTT	CSVDSGVTDTQYF
TRBV7-3	TRBJ1-3	once	NA	TGTGCCAGCTCCCATAGTGGGGGCTCTGGAAACACCATATATTTT	CASSHSGGSGNTIYF
TRBV11-2	TRBJ1-4	once	TRBD1	TGTGCCAGCAGCTTCGGCAACAGGGGTTCCCATGAAAAACTGTCTTTT	CASSFGNRGSHEKLSF
TRBV7-6	TRBJ2-1	NA	TRBD2	TGTGCCAGCGGTATGACTAGCGGCAATGAGCAGTTCTTC	CASGMTSGNEQFF
TRBV6-5	TRBJ1-1	many	NA	TGTGCCAGCAGTTACTCGAAGGCGAACACTGAAGCTTTCTTT	CASSYSKANTEAFF
TRBV6-6	TRBJ2-7	NA	TRBD2	TGTGCCAGCAGTTACCAACTAGCGGGGGGTGAGCAGTACTTC	CASSYQLAGGEQYF
TRBV7-8	TRBJ1-1	many	NA	TGTGCCAGCAGCTTCCGGTTGGCCACTGAAGCTTTCTTT	CASSFRLATEAFF